These 23 T cell receptor beta chains were all obtained from the same sample, sequenced in a study of blood T cell repertoires in COVID-19. The data were produced by immunoSEQ multiplex PCR, yet TCRdb's version contains in-frame clones alone and is incomplete. The table includes just over 250,000 clones, 75% to 90% detected once. The sample consisted of peripheral blood. The receptor set was obtained from a woman in her seventies with COVID-19, enrolled during active disease.

This CDR3 is CASSPSGQGWTGELFF. In DNA, the CDR3 is TGCGCCAGCAGCCCCTCTGGGCAGGGGTGGACCGGGGAGCTGTTTTTT. J is TRBJ2-2 and V is TRBV5-1, with D perhaps TRBD1 (6 bases). This CDR3 comprises 16 residues. V lost 4 bases and J lost 5, with 18 bases in between. Germline V gene sequence: CDR1 SGHRS, CDR2 YFSETQ.

V is TRBV7-9 and J is TRBJ2-1; TRBD2 matches at 9 bases. The junction had 16 bases not matched to a gene; V was cut back by 5 bases and J by 8 bases. This CDR3 has 17 residues. In germline, CDR1 is SEHNR, CDR2 FQNEAQ (reference sequence). In DNA, the CDR3 is TGTGCCAGCAGCAGGCTGGGGCGGGAGGGCCATATGTATGAGCAGTTCTTC. It is translated as CASSRLGREGHMYEQFF.

This chain links TRBV5-4 with TRBJ2-7; TRBD1 aligns across 8 bases. CDR1 is SGHNT, CDR2 YYREEE, per germline (reference sequence). This CDR3 has 14 residues. V trimming: 0 bases; J trimming: 6 bases; junction bases outside the gene matches: 5. The CDR3 sequence is CASSLAGQGSEQYF. CDR3 sequence (DNA): TGTGCCAGCAGCTTGGCTGGACAGGGATCCGAGCAGTACTTC.

The chain uses TRBV6-5 and TRBJ1-3; tentatively, D is TRBD1 (5 bases). This CDR3 comprises 13 residues. The V end lost 7 bases, the J end lost 4 bases, and 11 bases lay between the germline ends. Looked up from germline, CDR1 is MNHEY and CDR2 is SVGAGI. This CDR3 is CASTEGAGNTIYF. The DNA for the CDR3 is TGTGCCAGCACGGAAGGGGCAGGAAACACCATATATTTT.

The chain has TRBV29-1 and TRBJ2-7; 7 positions agree with TRBD1. CDR1 and CDR2 from the germline V gene are SQVTM and ANQGSEA. With 8 bases clipped from V and 4 bases from J, the junction kept 11 bases outside the gene matches. This CDR3 has 13 amino acids. DNA of the CDR3: TGCAGCTTCCGGGACAGTCTGAAATACGAGCAGTACTTC. This encodes CSFRDSLKYEQYF.

V gene TRBV5-1 combines with J gene TRBJ2-1, with 14 nucleotides matching TRBD2. This CDR3 contains 15 residues. J was trimmed by 10 bases and V by 5 bases; bases with no gene match: 8. Germline V lookup: CDR1 SGHRS, CDR2 YFSETQ. Here the CDR3 reads CASRPGLAGVGEQFF. As DNA, the CDR3 is TGCGCCAGCAGACCGGGACTAGCGGGAGTTGGGGAGCAGTTCTTC.

The gene calls are TRBV9 and TRBJ1-6; no clear D gene. This CDR3 has 14 amino acids. Germline V CDR1 and CDR2: SGDLS, YYNGEE. Trimming stripped 3 bases from V and 6 bases from J, with 10 bases between. CDR3 nucleotide sequence: TGTGCCAGCAGCGCGACGGAGATTAATTCACCCCTCCACTTT. Translation: CASSATEINSPLHF.

The V call is TRBV19, the J call TRBJ2-6, with 7 bases that match TRBD1. V shed 3 bases, J shed 0 bases, and the junction held 2 bases outside the gene matches. The CDR3 is 16 residues long. Germline V lookup: CDR1 LNHDA, CDR2 SQIVND (reference sequence). The CDR3 nucleotides read TGTGCCAGTAGTATGGACAGGAGCTCTGGGGCCAACGTCCTGACTTTC. Translating gives CASSMDRSSGANVLTF.

The CDR3 DNA follows: TGCAGCGCCCTTCTTTTAACGAACACCGGGGAGCTGTTTTTT. It translates to CSALLLTNTGELFF. The V gene is TRBV29-1, the J gene TRBJ2-2; D is unclear. The CDR3 length is 14 residues. Germline lookup yields CDR1 SQVTM and CDR2 ANQGSEA. V dropped 7 bases and J dropped 0 bases, with 12 bases sitting between them.

This rearrangement joins TRBV20-1 to TRBJ1-1, with D tentatively TRBD1 (6 bases). The V end lost 3 bases, the J end lost 5 bases, and 13 bases lay between the germline ends. This CDR3 is 13 amino acids long. Germline CDR1 DFQATT, CDR2 SNEGSKA (reference sequence). CDR3 region: CSASLDSRTEAFF. CDR3 bases: TGCAGTGCTAGTCTGGACAGCAGAACTGAAGCTTTCTTT.

V is TRBV6-5 and J is TRBJ2-7; 11 bases agree with TRBD2. V shed 9 bases and J 9 bases; nucleotides not matched to a gene: 10. CDR1 and CDR2 (germline): MNHEY, SVGAGI. This CDR3 comprises 13 residues. CDR3 bases: TGTGCCAGTCATACTAGCGGGAGAAGTGTGCAGTACTTC. Its translation is CASHTSGRSVQYF.

V gene TRBV11-3 combines with J gene TRBJ2-3, with a weak D call TRBD1 (5 bases). CDR3 length: 15 residues. CDR1 and CDR2 from the germline V gene are SGHNT and YENEEA. V lost 5 bases and J 2 bases, leaving 14 bases between the germline ends. DNA for the CDR3: TGTGCCAGCAGCCAATTACAGGTCTTCACAGATACGCAGTATTTT. This sequence encodes CASSQLQVFTDTQYF.

This chain uses TRBV14 with TRBJ2-6, with 7 nucleotides matching TRBD1. CDR1 is SGHDN and CDR2 is FVKESK in the germline V gene. The CDR3 runs to 18 residues. V trimming: 4 bases; J trimming: 0 bases; junction bases outside the gene matches: 9. The CDR3 DNA sequence: TGTGCCAGCAGCCGAGAGACAGGGACCTTCTCTGGGGCCAACGTCCTGACTTTC. Residues: CASSRETGTFSGANVLTF. The variable domain in full, with the rest retrieved from reference TRBV14 and TRBJ2-6, is EAGVTQFPSHSVIEKGQTVTLRCDPISGHDNLYWYRRVMGKEIKFLLHFVKESKQDESGMPNNRFLAERTGGTYSTLKVQPAELEDSGVYFCASSRETGTFSGANVLTFGAGSRLTVL.

The V call is TRBV30, the J call TRBJ2-3; 9 bases align to TRBD2. This CDR3 has 18 amino acids. The junction had 15 bases not matched to a gene; V was cut back by 4 bases and J by 1 base. Per germline, CDR1 GTSNPN and CDR2 SVGIG (reference sequence). CDR3 coding DNA: TGTGCCTGGACCCCAAGTAGCGGGGGTAACCTAGGCACAGATACGCAGTATTTT. It yields the protein CAWTPSSGGNLGTDTQYF. Full variable domain (remainder filled in from reference TRBV30 and TRBJ2-3): SQTIHQWPATLVQPVGSPLSLECTVEGTSNPNLYWYRQAAGRGLQLLFYSVGIGQISSEVPQNLSASRPQDRQFILSSKKLLLSDSGFYLCAWTPSSGGNLGTDTQYFGPGTRLTVL.

The CDR3: CASSQGQGRQPQHF. The CDR3 region has the DNA TGTGCCAGCAGCCAAGGACAGGGTCGACAGCCCCAGCATTTT. The genes are TRBV3-1 (or the pseudogene TRBV3-2) and TRBJ1-5; 7 bases agree with TRBD1. V shed 1 base, J shed 7 bases, and the junction held 4 bases outside the gene matches. Per the germline V gene, CDR1 is LGHDT and CDR2 is YNNKEL (reference sequence). This CDR3 contains 14 residues.

The V gene is TRBV5-5, the J gene TRBJ2-2; maybe TRBD1 (5 bases). Trimming cost V 1 base and J 2 bases, with 9 bases left between them. Germline assignment: CDR1 SGHKS and CDR2 YYEKEE (reference sequence). The CDR3 totals 15 residues. The CDR3 region has the DNA TGTGCCAGCAGCTTGCAGGACACCAACACCGGGGAGCTGTTTTTT. Translated, it gives CASSLQDTNTGELFF.

This rearrangement joins TRBV28 to TRBJ1-1; D is unclear. The CDR3 length is 13 residues. V was clipped by 6 bases and J by 8 bases, with 16 bases between them. The germline CDR1 and CDR2 sequences are MDHEN and SYDVKM. The CDR3 nucleotides read TGTGCCAGCAGCATAGGTCATAGGAGAGAAGCTTTCTTT. It codes for CASSIGHRREAFF. The full variable domain, with the rest looked up from reference TRBV28 and TRBJ1-1, is DVKVTQSSRYLVKRTGEKVFLECVQDMDHENMFWYRQDPGLGLRLIYFSYDVKMKEKGDIPEGYSVSREKKERFSLILESASTNQTSMYLCASSIGHRREAFFGQGTRLTVV.

Only a few counts were recorded for this clone. The chain combines TRBV9 with TRBJ1-3; D not certain. Germline V gene lookup returns CDR1 SGDLS and CDR2 YYNGEE. The CDR3 is 14 residues long. V was cut by 4 bases and J by 1 base, with 9 bases left in between. The CDR3 DNA sequence: TGTGCCAGCAGCCCCCAGACTTCTGGAAACACCATATATTTT. Its protein is CASSPQTSGNTIYF.

CDR3 bases: TGTGCCAGCAGCTCCAGGACAGGGTATATCACCCTCCACTTT. Protein product: CASSSRTGYITLHF. V is TRBV7-9 and J is TRBJ1-6, with 8 bases matching TRBD1. Germline lookup yields CDR1 SEHNR and CDR2 FQNEAQ (reference sequence). The CDR3 is 14 residues long. Trimming cost V 4 bases and J 14 bases; bases outside gene matches: 10.

The CDR3 DNA reads TGTGCCAGTAGTATGCAGTTCACTGAAGCTTTCTTT. Protein product: CASSMQFTEAFF. This rearrangement joins TRBV19 to TRBJ1-1; D ambiguous. CDR3 size: 12 residues. The V gene's germline CDR1 is LNHDA and CDR2 SQIVND (reference sequence). Trimming took off 3 bases at V and 4 bases at J, with 6 bases between the two ends. The whole variable domain, remainder taken from reference TRBV19 and TRBJ1-1, is DGGITQSPKYLFRKEGQNVTLSCEQNLNHDAMYWYRQDPGQGLRLIYYSQIVNDFQKGDIAEGYSVSREKKESFPLTVTSAQKNPTAFYLCASSMQFTEAFFGQGTRLTVV.

The chain has TRBV7-3 and TRBJ2-2; 13 bases fit TRBD2. The ends lost 1 base at V and 0 bases at J; junction bases unmatched: 5. Germline CDR1 reads SGHTA; CDR2 reads FQGTGA. The CDR3 loop spans 19 amino acids. CDR3 nucleotide sequence: TGTGCCAGCAGCTTAAAAGGACTAGCGGGAGCTTCGAACACCGGGGAGCTGTTTTTT. It codes for CASSLKGLAGASNTGELFF.

There are many counts of this clone. This chain uses TRBV7-2 with TRBJ1-6; maybe TRBD1 (6 bases). With 3 bases removed from V and 9 bases from J, the gap between germline ends came to 12 bases. The germline V gene has CDR1 SGHTA and CDR2 FQGNSA. The length of the CDR3 is 14 residues. CDR3 sequence: CASSFRGRGSPLHF. In DNA, the CDR3 is TGTGCCAGCAGCTTCAGGGGAAGGGGTTCACCCCTCCACTTT.

This chain connects TRBV11-3 to TRBJ2-7; 9 positions agree with TRBD1. This CDR3 has 14 amino acids. V was pared by 5 bases and J by 4 bases, with 6 bases of the junction left unmatched. CDR1 and CDR2 (germline): SGHNT, YENEEA. The CDR3 here is CASSKRTGVYEQYF. For the CDR3, the DNA is TGTGCCAGCAGCAAGCGGACAGGGGTTTACGAGCAGTACTTC.